A selection of T cell receptor beta chains follows, all from one sample in a study of blood T cell repertoires in COVID-19. The data were produced by immunoSEQ multiplex PCR, yet TCRdb's version contains in-frame clones alone and is incomplete. The sample consists of 150,000 to 200,000 clones, around 80% of them appearing once. Sequencing was done on a sample of peripheral blood. These receptors all come from a man in his 60s with active or convalescent COVID-19. CDR3s include the opening cysteine and the closing phenylalanine or tryptophan. The order of the fields is V gene, J gene, CDR3 protein.

V: TRBV10-3; J: TRBJ2-3; CDR3: CAISERASGTDTQYF
V: TRBV18; J: TRBJ1-1; CDR3: CASSPSTTGRLNTEAFF
V: TRBV6-5; J: TRBJ1-6; CDR3: CASVGQGYNSPLHF
V: TRBV18; J: TRBJ1-5; CDR3: CASSPGTGGSNQPQHF
V: TRBV20-1; J: TRBJ1-5; CDR3: CSASPTGAFSNQPQHF
V: TRBV2; J: TRBJ2-1; CDR3: CASSESRQVGSVF
V: TRBV20-1; J: TRBJ1-2; CDR3: CSASGDRVRPGYTF
V: TRBV5-6; J: TRBJ2-3; CDR3: CASSYGALGLRDTQYF
V: TRBV3-1/TRBV3-2; J: TRBJ1-5; CDR3: CASSQTHDRVNQPQHF
V: TRBV18; J: TRBJ2-6; CDR3: CASSYGTGNTGANVLTF